This T cell receptor beta chain was recovered during a study of blood T cell repertoires in COVID-19. Study-wide context: Sites in the United States, Italy and Spain provided acute and convalescent COVID-19 samples.

As originally analysed: The authors estimated nucleated cell counts from reference gene primer amplification. Measured with immunoSEQ multiplex PCR; TCRdb has only the in-frame clones, and not every one. Clonal size and the V and J genes are those of that table, whereas D and trimming came from the DNA. In the table there are 91,000 or so clones, 75% to 95% of which are singletons. Sample: peripheral blood. The sequence came from a woman aged 50 to 60 in a cohort sampled during active COVID-19.

CDR3 loop: CAWRTIRDRDTEAFF. In DNA form, the CDR3 reads TGTGCCTGGAGGACTATCCGGGACAGGGATACTGAAGCTTTCTTT. This chain links TRBV30 with TRBJ1-1; 9 bases fit TRBD1. The CDR3 consists of 15 residues. The V segment lost 3 bases and the J segment 5 bases; nucleotides outside the gene matches: 10. The V gene's germline CDR1 is GTSNPN and CDR2 SVGIG (reference sequence).